Shown below are 15 T cell receptor beta chains from a single sample sequenced in a study of blood T cell repertoires in COVID-19. This table comes from immunoSEQ multiplex PCR, and its TCRdb copy is limited to in-frame clones, with some not included. The data show around 300,000 clones, nearly 90% seen once. The sample was peripheral blood. Receptors originate from a woman aged 40-49 years with COVID-19, enrolled during active disease.

The V gene is TRBV6-6, the J gene TRBJ1-5; D gene unclear. In germline, CDR1 is MNHNY, CDR2 SVGAGI (reference sequence). The V end lost 0 bases, the J end lost 0 bases, and 9 bases lay between the germline ends. The CDR3 has 16 residues. The CDR3 DNA reads TGTGCCAGCAGTTACTCGAGCAGACTTAGCAATCAGCCCCAGCATTTT. Its protein is CASSYSSRLSNQPQHF.

The chain employs TRBV5-4 and TRBJ2-1; D remains ambiguous. This CDR3 region has 15 residues. Germline V gene lookup returns CDR1 SGHNT and CDR2 YYREEE (reference sequence). Deletions cut 2 bases from V and 5 bases from J, with 14 bases between. The CDR3 loop is CASSFYRLPDNEQFF. CDR3 sequence (DNA): TGTGCCAGCAGCTTCTATCGACTTCCCGACAATGAGCAGTTCTTC.

This chain connects TRBV28 to TRBJ2-7; 11 bases map to TRBD1. The CDR3 runs to 15 residues. Germline V gene sequence: CDR1 MDHEN, CDR2 SYDVKM. V trimming: 7 bases; J trimming: 6 bases; junction bases outside the gene matches: 11. The CDR3 reads CASTPGDRGSGEQYF. CDR3 nucleotide sequence: TGTGCCAGCACTCCCGGGGACAGGGGGTCCGGCGAGCAGTACTTC. The variable domain in full, completed from reference TRBV28 and TRBJ2-7, reads DVKVTQSSRYLVKRTGEKVFLECVQDMDHENMFWYRQDPGLGLRLIYFSYDVKMKEKGDIPEGYSVSREKKERFSLILESASTNQTSMYLCASTPGDRGSGEQYFGPGTRLTVT.

V and J are TRBV6-1 and TRBJ1-1; perhaps TRBD1 as D (5 bases). The V end lost 6 bases, the J end lost 0 bases, and 17 bases lay between the germline ends. The CDR3 contains 16 residues. The germline V gene has CDR1 MNHNS and CDR2 SASEGT. The chain's CDR3 is CASRERAGPLNTEAFF. The CDR3, as DNA: TGTGCCAGCAGGGAAAGGGCGGGGCCTCTGAACACTGAAGCTTTCTTT.

About this clone: One end of the junction does not line up with germline, which may come from a read error. This chain uses TRBV28 with TRBJ1-5; D unresolved. The CDR3 is made up of 11 amino acids. Per germline, CDR1 MDHEN and CDR2 SYDVKM. CDR3 region: CASRLSTGFYF. CDR3 bases: TGTGCCAGCCGATTATCCACCGGGTTTTATTTT.

Written as DNA, the CDR3 is TGTGCCAGAAGCATCGGGACTAGCGGGAGGTCCTTCTACAATGAGCAGTTCTTC. Its protein product is CARSIGTSGRSFYNEQFF. The V call is TRBV5-3, the J call TRBJ2-1, with 15 bases identical to TRBD2. TRBV5-3 is treated as an ORF (open reading frame) with a function not yet certain. The CDR3 has 18 residues. Unmatched junction bases numbered 8, after V lost 4 bases and J lost 3 bases.

In this sample, this clone turned up once. The chain links TRBV27 to TRBJ2-7, with D possibly TRBD1 on 5 matching bases. The V and J ends lost 0 bases and 4 bases respectively, with 7 bases between them. The CDR3 contains 13 residues. Per the germline V gene, CDR1 is MNHEY and CDR2 is SMNVEV (reference sequence). In DNA, the CDR3 is TGTGCCAGCAGTTTATCAAAGGGGTACGAGCAGTACTTC. Encoded protein: CASSLSKGYEQYF.

This chain joins TRBV5-4 and TRBJ2-7; 8 nucleotides match TRBD1. This CDR3 region has 15 residues. Trimming at V came to 3 bases and at J to 5 bases, leaving 10 bases not matched to a gene. Germline assignment: CDR1 SGHNT and CDR2 YYREEE (reference sequence). The chain's CDR3 is CASSSTKQGGHEQYF. The CDR3 DNA is TGTGCCAGCAGCTCGACAAAACAGGGGGGACACGAGCAGTACTTC.

This sequence joins TRBV7-9 and TRBJ1-1; D may be TRBD1 (5 bases). The CDR3 spans 13 residues. Trimming removed 5 bases from V and 1 base from J, with 8 bases in between. The germline CDR1 and CDR2 sequences are SEHNR and FQNEAQ (reference sequence). CDR3 DNA: TGTGCCAGCAGCCAAGGACAGAACACTGAAGCTTTCTTT. It is translated as CASSQGQNTEAFF.

The chain is built from TRBV6-8 and TRBJ2-6, with 7 bases identical to TRBD1. This CDR3 is 16 amino acids long. V trimming: 7 bases; J trimming: 0 bases; junction bases outside the gene matches: 6. CDR1 is MNHGY and CDR2 is SAAAGT in the germline V gene. CDR3 residues: CASIQGGSSGANVLTF. CDR3 sequence (DNA): TGTGCCAGCATCCAAGGGGGCAGCTCTGGGGCCAACGTCCTGACTTTC.

V and J are TRBV12-3 or TRBV12-4 and TRBJ1-6; TRBD1 agrees at 7 bases. J lost 10 bases, V lost 6 bases, and 6 bases had no gene match. The CDR3 has 13 amino acids. The CDR3 reads CASRPGGRSPLHF. Here the CDR3 DNA reads TGTGCCAGCAGGCCAGGGGGGAGGTCACCCCTCCACTTT.

This chain joins TRBV3-1 (or the pseudogene TRBV3-2) and TRBJ1-1; 7 positions agree with TRBD1. Germline lookup yields CDR1 LGHDT and CDR2 YNNKEL (reference sequence). The trim removed 3 bases at V and 3 bases at J, leaving 7 bases unmatched. This CDR3 comprises 15 residues. CDR3 region: CASSQPHRGDTEAFF. CDR3 nucleotide sequence: TGTGCCAGCAGCCAGCCCCACAGGGGCGACACTGAAGCTTTCTTT.

Comment on this clone: This specimen includes other DNA sequences encoding the same CDR3. The V call is TRBV6-5, the J call TRBJ2-7; D is possibly TRBD2 (6 bases). Between the trimmed V and J ends, which lost 3 bases and 3 bases, there was a span of 12 bases. Germline V CDR1 and CDR2: MNHEY, SVGAGI. This CDR3 region has 14 residues. Here the CDR3 DNA reads TGTGCCAGCAGTTATTCCGGACTAAACTACGAGCAGTACTTC. Amino acid sequence: CASSYSGLNYEQYF.

The chain combines TRBV9 with TRBJ1-6, with 11 bases matching TRBD1. The germline V gene encodes CDR1 SGDLS and CDR2 YYNGEE. V shed 0 bases and J 1 base; nucleotides not matched to a gene: 3. The CDR3 contains 18 residues. The CDR3 sequence is CASSVAGQGASYNSPLHF. The DNA for the CDR3 is TGTGCCAGCAGCGTAGCAGGACAGGGGGCATCCTATAATTCACCCCTCCACTTT.

This chain uses TRBV19 with TRBJ1-1; tentatively, D is TRBD1 (5 bases). The CDR3 is 15 amino acids. The germline V gene encodes CDR1 LNHDA and CDR2 SQIVND (reference sequence). V was shortened by 3 bases and J by 5 bases, with 16 bases between the two germline ends. CDR3 sequence: CASSIFPGVTTEAFF. CDR3 nucleotides: TGTGCCAGTAGTATTTTCCCGGGGGTGACGACTGAAGCTTTCTTT.